The rows below give T cell receptor beta chains drawn from one sample of a study of blood T cell repertoires in COVID-19. Profiling relied on immunoSEQ multiplex PCR, and the TCRdb table lists in-frame clones only, not all of them. This sample has about 200,000 clones, with about 88% found just once. The source material was peripheral blood. The receptors originated from a woman between 40 and 55 years old who had recovered from COVID-19. CDR3s include the opening cysteine and the closing phenylalanine or tryptophan.

>TRBV9
CASSVGQGDYEQYF
>TRBV6-4
CASSAQANSPLHF
>TRBV5-1
CASSLDRPTGELFF
>TRBV6-2/TRBV6-3
CASSFPTAAVSNQPQHF
>TRBV7-3
CASSAGSNQPQHF
>TRBV11-2
CASSYLNYGYTF
>TRBV14
CASSQRLAGEPQFF
>TRBV6-5
CASSYSNRGHEQFF
>TRBV29-1
CSVVGRESFGQYF
>TRBV27
CASSFRGYNEQFF
>TRBV27
CASSWIGGTEAFF
>TRBV2
CASSVDWNTEAFF
>TRBV11-3
CASSLATGESYEQYF
>TRBV5-1
CASSPRQGDNEQYF
>TRBV4-1
CASSRGGGYEQYF
>TRBV19
CASSMIGLAGGPRYNEQFF
>TRBV7-6
CASSLAPSGGISYNEQFF
>TRBV11-2
CASSPLNEQFF
>TRBV7-3
CASSLSVSYNSPLHF
>TRBV27
CASSGQNSNQPQHF
>TRBV18
CASSPGREMGGYTF
>TRBV5-8
CANGQGYEQYF
>TRBV30
CAWSYSPVTEAFF